This T cell receptor beta chain was identified during a study of cytotoxic CD8 clonotypes in ibrutinib-treated CLL. The V gene lost 1 base and the J gene lost 5 bases, with 14 bases spanning the gap. Germline values: CDR1 SQVTM, CDR2 ANQGSEA. This CDR3 is built from 14 residues. The data were produced by immunoSEQ multiplex PCR, yet TCRdb's version contains in-frame clones alone and is incomplete. The data contain roughly 51,000 clones, more than 45% of them singletons. The source material was PBMCs, sampled after 12 months of ibrutinib treatment. The clonotype comes from a human donor with chronic lymphocytic leukemia. The chain links TRBV29-1 to TRBJ1-1; maybe TRBD1 (6 bases). The CDR3 here is CSVEAVGGRTEAFF. DNA of the CDR3: TGCAGCGTTGAAGCAGTTGGGGGCCGAACTGAAGCTTTCTTT. Full variable domain (outside the CDR3, taken from reference TRBV29-1 and TRBJ1-1): SAVISQKPSRDICQRGTSLTIQCQVDSQVTMMFWYRQQPGQSLTLIATANQGSEATYESGFVIDKFPISRPNLTFSTLTVSNMSPEDSSIYLCSVEAVGGRTEAFFGQGTRLTVV.